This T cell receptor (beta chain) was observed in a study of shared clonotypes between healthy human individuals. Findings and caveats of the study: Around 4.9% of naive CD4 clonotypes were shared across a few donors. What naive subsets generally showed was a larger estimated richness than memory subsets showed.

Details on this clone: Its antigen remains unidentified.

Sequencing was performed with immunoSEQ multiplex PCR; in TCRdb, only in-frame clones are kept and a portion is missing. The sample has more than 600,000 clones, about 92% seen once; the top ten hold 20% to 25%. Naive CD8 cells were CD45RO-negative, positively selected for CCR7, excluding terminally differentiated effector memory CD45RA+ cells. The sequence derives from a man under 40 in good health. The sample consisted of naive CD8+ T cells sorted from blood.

The CDR3 DNA sequence: TGCGCCAGCAGCCAAGATACGGCTAGCGGGTACAATGAGCAGTTCTTC. This gives the protein CASSQDTASGYNEQFF. The chain links TRBV4-3 to TRBJ2-1, with TRBD2 identical over 8 bases. Germline V gene sequence: CDR1 LGHNA, CDR2 YSLEER. CDR3 length: 16 residues. V trimming: 0 bases; J trimming: 4 bases; junction bases outside the gene matches: 5.